These 5 T cell receptor beta chains share one sample of origin, sequenced in a study of cytomegalovirus exposure and HLA in healthy donors. Method: immunoSEQ multiplex PCR; TCRdb's copy keeps in-frame clones and lacks some. Among about 160,000 clones listed, 80% to 90% were seen once. Sequenced sample: PBMCs. The receptors stem from a woman under 30 in good health and CMV-seronegative.

The J gene is TRBJ2-2, the V gene TRBV11-2; tentative D call: TRBD2 (5 bases). The CDR3 contains 16 residues. Germline V lookup: CDR1 SGHAT, CDR2 FQNNGV. V shed 1 base and J shed 0 bases, with 9 bases lying between them. Written as DNA, the CDR3 is TGTGCCAGCAGCTTAGTGGCCGGGACGAACACCGGGGAGCTGTTTTTT. Translating it yields CASSLVAGTNTGELFF.

The count of this clone is one. Other nucleotide sequences in the sample specify the same CDR3. The gene calls are TRBV9 and TRBJ1-1, with 7 bases that match TRBD1. The CDR3 length is 12 residues. Germline trimming cut 3 bases from V and 5 bases from J; bases unmatched to any gene: 1. Germline V gene sequence: CDR1 SGDLS, CDR2 YYNGEE. The CDR3, as DNA: TGTGCCAGCAGCGCAGGGGGAACTGAAGCTTTCTTT. It yields the protein CASSAGGTEAFF. Combining the CDR3 with reference TRBV9 and TRBJ1-1 gives the whole variable domain DSGVTQTPKHLITATGQRVTLRCSPRSGDLSVYWYQQSLDQGLQFLIQYYNGEERAKGNILERFSAQQFPDLHSELNLSSLELGDSALYFCASSAGGTEAFFGQGTRLTVV.

V is TRBV18 and J is TRBJ1-2; the D gene is possibly TRBD1 (6 bases). V was clipped by 3 bases and J by 4 bases, with 12 bases between them. This CDR3 spans 14 amino acids. The germline CDR1 and CDR2 sequences are KGHSH and LQKENI. The CDR3 here is CASSPGAQGYGYTF. In DNA, the CDR3 is TGTGCCAGCTCACCGGGGGCGCAGGGCTATGGCTACACCTTC.

V usage is TRBV5-1 and J usage is TRBJ1-1; TRBD1 might be the D (5 bases). The CDR3 spans 15 residues. V lost 0 bases and J lost 4, with 13 bases in between. Germline-derived CDR1 and CDR2 are SGHRS and YFSETQ. The CDR3 DNA reads as TGCGCCAGCAGCTTGGGGGGCAGGGAGGGCACTGAAGCTTTCTTT. Translating it yields CASSLGGREGTEAFF. Variable domain in full (rest from reference TRBV5-1 and TRBJ1-1): KAGVTQTPRYLIKTRGQQVTLSCSPISGHRSVSWYQQTPGQGLQFLFEYFSETQRNKGNFPGRFSGRQFSNSRSEMNVSTLELGDSALYLCASSLGGREGTEAFFGQGTRLTVV.

This clone was found once. The chain has TRBV7-9 and TRBJ1-1, with TRBD1 matching 12 bases. V shed 7 bases and J 2 bases; nucleotides not matched to a gene: 14. The CDR3 spans 18 residues. CDR1 is SEHNR, CDR2 FQNEAQ, per germline (reference sequence). CDR3 coding DNA: TGTGCCAGCAAAACAATAACGGGACAGGGGGCACCCAACACTGAAGCTTTCTTT. Protein sequence: CASKTITGQGAPNTEAFF.